This is a list of T cell receptor beta chains from one sample in a study of control samples from healthy donors and cancer patients. Clones were read by immunoSEQ multiplex PCR, and TCRdb kept only the in-frame ones, dropping some. In the table there are some 250,000 clones, about 80% of which are singletons. Sequenced material: PBMCs. The receptors stem from a woman between 55 and 75 years old with lung cancer. CDR3s leave out the opening cysteine and the closing phenylalanine or tryptophan. Not all rows give a size; the values are once, few, many and, for expanded clones, a class.

clone_size cdr3_length v_call cdr3_aa
NA 12 TRBV28 ASSDQRGSQPQH
NA 10 TRBV29-1 SGAGGDEKLF
NA 9 TRBV18 ASSSMGTQY
few 12 TRBV19 ASSIAGIGETQY
NA 13 TRBV11-2 ASSLLGQGVSEAF
NA 10 TRBV6-6 ASGDRVYEQY
once 11 TRBV12-3/TRBV12-4 ASTSGAGYEQY
few 13 TRBV29-1 SATGRDRVSGELF
NA 13 TRBV11-2 ASSFSASGSYEQY
NA 16 TRBV3-1/TRBV3-2 ASSPSRQGVLYNSPLH
NA 13 TRBV27 ASSPGQGVVHEQY
NA 9 TRBV29-1 SVAPQETQY
NA 12 TRBV6-5 ASTRGQSSYEQY
NA 12 TRBV7-3 ASSLTAGNSPLH
NA 13 TRBV11-2 ASSLEKGGPGTQY
NA 13 TRBV10-3 AISESYRLNTEAF
NA 14 TRBV5-1 ASSPPNSGGGDTQY
NA 10 TRBV24-1 ATSTGFGIQY
NA 13 TRBV11-2 ASSLDRGESYEQY
once 11 TRBV12-3/TRBV12-4 ASSSSDFETQY
many 13 TRBV5-1 ASSLRQTNTGELF
NA 15 TRBV11-2 ASSLALGGLSRETQY
NA 10 TRBV9 ASSRGNTEAF
once 12 TRBV10-3 AISDPGSNQPQH
NA 12 TRBV24-1 ATRGDTNTGELF
NA 13 TRBV5-1 ASSLRGLVTDTQY
NA 11 TRBV3-1/TRBV3-2 ASSPSSSSGQY
once 12 TRBV27 ASSGHLSTDTQY
few 14 TRBV18 ASSPPTGTNTGELF
NA 14 TRBV5-6 ASSRPGDTYNSPLH
NA 12 TRBV18 ASSPPALNTEAF
NA 13 TRBV5-6 ASSSVDGTNYGYT
NA 13 TRBV11-2 ASSHGQAPNEKLF
NA 15 TRBV25-1 ASSDLSGTSGADTQY
NA 13 TRBV19 ASTDLAGGGGEQY
NA 13 TRBV2 ASSAGDSWENIQY
few 11 TRBV6-6 ASSYPAGAPQH
NA 14 TRBV30 AWRIRDRGSGNTIY
NA 12 TRBV5-1 ASRPPGVRDEQF
NA 13 TRBV5-4 ASRPPGGAGNTIY
NA 12 TRBV9 ASSVGDSSYEQY
once 13 TRBV5-5 ASSAGQGSYNEQF
NA 11 TRBV6-5 ASRLRGYETQY
NA 15 TRBV5-1 ASSLLGGERVNNEQF
NA 13 TRBV7-3 ASSLSGHSGNTIY
NA 14 TRBV27 ASPLRVGELPYEQY
few 12 TRBV15 ATSRRDYLDEQY
NA 11 TRBV9 ASSGTGVEKLF
NA 11 TRBV6-5 ASSYSGGSRAF
NA 13 TRBV19 ASSTPRGGTDTQY